The sequence of this T cell receptor beta chain was determined in a study of vaccination and CD4 T cells after COVID-19. Study-wide background: Convalescent donors were composed of six males and four females, of whom two were Hispanic.

Sequenced with the Oncomine TCR Beta short-read assay was DNA taken from cultured CD4+ T cells. TCRdb analysed the PCR reads with MiXCR anew, one entry per CDR3 protein. Found here are under 25,000 distinct CDR3 sequences, about 52% of them singletons; the top ten hold 4%. V lost 2 bases, J lost 2 bases, and 6 bases stayed unmatched. Germline V gene data show CDR1 as MGHRA and CDR2 as YSYEKL. The CDR3 loop spans 17 amino acids. Treatment described: approximately nine-day PBMC culture with coronavirus spike peptide pools or control peptides (ViraFEST assay). ViraFEST enlarged antigen-specific T cell populations with peptide pools and afterwards sequenced TCRs. Study-wide results and limits: Convalescent patients had 304 of 307 vaccine-specific clones showing spike mono-reactivity. Relatively few convalescent patients were studied, without early post-infection timepoints.

Comments on this clonotype: Its antigen is not known.

The source of this sequence is a human donor who had recovered from COVID-19. Sequencing input: CD4+ T cells from blood, cultured in vitro. The chain links TRBV4-1 to TRBJ2-3, with 11 nucleotides matching TRBD2. CDR3 in amino acids: CASSQNLAGGPTDTQYF. Here the CDR3 DNA reads TGCGCCAGCAGCCAAAATCTAGCGGGAGGCCCCACAGATACGCAGTATTTT.